This T cell receptor (beta chain) derives from a study of cytomegalovirus exposure and HLA in healthy donors. Study context: In a later analysis, it was reported that the 110 or so validation repertoires had been produced on the same platform as the roughly 650 repertoires belonging to the first cohort.

Libraries were prepared by immunoSEQ multiplex PCR; TCRdb keeps only in-frame clonotypes and omits some of them. The sample has about 330,000 clones, about nine tenths seen once. Points on this clone: The antigen is unknown.

V dropped 3 bases and J dropped 3; count of bases not matched to a gene: 10. CDR1 and CDR2 (germline): MDHEN, SYDVKM. The CDR3 sequence is 16 residues long. Overall study results and limits: Among the CMV-associated chains, three were confirmed in vitro as specific for CMV antigens.

This clonotype originated in a woman aged 25 to 39 in good health and CMV-seropositive. The chain combines TRBV28 with TRBJ2-7; TRBD2 matches at 8 bases. Sequenced: PBMCs. The CDR3, as DNA: TGTGCCAGCAGTTTTTACGGACGGGAGGGCTACTACGAGCAGTACTTC. Translation: CASSFYGREGYYEQYF. Looking up the rest from reference TRBV28 and TRBJ2-7 gives the full variable domain: DVKVTQSSRYLVKRTGEKVFLECVQDMDHENMFWYRQDPGLGLRLIYFSYDVKMKEKGDIPEGYSVSREKKERFSLILESASTNQTSMYLCASSFYGREGYYEQYFGPGTRLTVT.